The rows below give T cell receptor beta chains drawn from one sample of a study of glioma-infiltrating T cells after dendritic cell vaccination. Generated by immunoSEQ multiplex PCR, the TCRdb table keeps only in-frame clones and is missing some. The sample has under 70,000 clones, approximately 85% seen once; the top ten hold 9% to 10%. The sequenced sample was blood, obtained before dendritic cell vaccination. These receptors were collected from a human donor with glioblastoma. The CDR3 runs from the conserved cysteine through the conserved F or W. D genes are given only for firm matches. Size tells how often a clone was seen (once, few, many) or the class of an expanded clone, and some rows leave it out.

clone_size,j_call,d_call,v_call,cdr3_length,cdr3_aa
few,TRBJ2-1,TRBD2,TRBV29-1,15,CSVEEAGGFYNEQFF
-,TRBJ1-5,-,TRBV6-1,13,CASRSGDIQPQHF
-,TRBJ1-5,-,TRBV6-5,13,CASSYSDGRPQHF
-,TRBJ1-2,-,TRBV7-9,14,CASSPDGGIYGYTF
-,TRBJ2-1,TRBD1,TRBV7-9,16,CASSWGFEGAVNEQFF
-,TRBJ1-1,-,TRBV27,13,CASSFYVNTEAFF
-,TRBJ2-7,TRBD1,TRBV7-9,16,CASSLANDRGQEEQYF
once,TRBJ1-1,-,TRBV28,16,CASSPALGGLNTEAFF
few,TRBJ1-3,-,TRBV10-3,15,CAITPDRSLGNTIYF
-,TRBJ1-1,TRBD1,TRBV4-1,13,CASSQAGDRGAFF
few,TRBJ1-4,TRBD1,TRBV19,13,CASSTTGDGKLFF
-,TRBJ2-7,TRBD1,TRBV4-1,14,CASSPRQGGNEQYF
once,TRBJ1-5,-,TRBV7-2,13,CASSSDTGQPQHF
-,TRBJ2-7,-,TRBV2,13,CASRSDRQYEQYF
-,TRBJ2-7,TRBD2,TRBV5-1,15,CASSAGLAGTYEQYF
-,TRBJ2-1,-,TRBV5-6,14,CASSPLGNYNEQFF
-,TRBJ1-1,TRBD1,TRBV5-1,15,CASSPGVGGSAEAFF
-,TRBJ1-4,-,TRBV7-9,18,CASSSRDPNSLTNEKLFF
once,TRBJ1-5,-,TRBV6-1,14,CASSQKNSNQPQHF
-,TRBJ2-1,-,TRBV7-7,15,CASSQDAALGGEQFF
-,TRBJ1-5,TRBD1,TRBV10-2,14,CASSVQGNNQPQHF
-,TRBJ2-1,-,TRBV7-2,13,CASSLVSSDEQFF
-,TRBJ1-2,-,TRBV5-6,14,CASSLGPSPYGYTF
-,TRBJ2-1,TRBD2,TRBV28,16,CASSRLADHLYNEQFF
-,TRBJ1-1,-,TRBV19,14,CASTRHQTNTEAFF
-,TRBJ2-1,-,TRBV5-4,16,CASSLRTGSSYNEQFF
-,TRBJ1-2,-,TRBV11-2,14,CASSTSGARGSYTF
-,TRBJ1-3,-,TRBV28,16,CASSFLEGMTGNTIYF
few,TRBJ1-1,-,TRBV6-1,14,CASSGEFFITEAFF
-,TRBJ1-3,TRBD1,TRBV4-1,13,CASKGTGVNTIYF
once,TRBJ2-7,-,TRBV29-1,13,CSVQDISSYEQYF
-,TRBJ1-2,TRBD1,TRBV6-5,15,CASRSQGARNYGYTF
-,TRBJ2-5,TRBD2,TRBV2,15,CASSVLAGQQETQYF
-,TRBJ1-5,-,TRBV19,14,CASSIQGLNQPQHF
-,TRBJ2-7,TRBD2,TRBV6-1,14,CASRTSGGFYEQYF
-,TRBJ1-2,-,TRBV30,14,CAWSVGRPRYGYTF
-,TRBJ2-1,TRBD2,TRBV18,16,CASSPPFGGGADEQFF
few,TRBJ2-7,-,TRBV2,13,CASSYTTIYEQYF
-,TRBJ2-5,TRBD1,TRBV5-5,16,CASSQGQSRLQETQYF
-,TRBJ2-7,-,TRBV7-6,17,CASSSNPPRDSCYEQYF
few,TRBJ1-2,-,TRBV6-1,12,CATEGTGYGYTF
-,TRBJ1-4,TRBD1,TRBV18,17,CASSPPGQPATNEKLFF
-,TRBJ2-1,TRBD2,TRBV5-1,17,CASSLNGGAGIDNEQFF
few,TRBJ2-7,-,TRBV4-1,15,CASSQGLVGAGEQYF
-,TRBJ2-7,TRBD1,TRBV10-3,12,CAAQGQGYEQYF
-,TRBJ1-3,TRBD1,TRBV28,16,CASRRTGTGAGNTIYF